These 9 T cell receptor beta chains were all obtained from the same sample, sequenced in a study of spatial heterogeneity in lung cancer. Which antigens these TCRs recognize remains unknown. The study, taken as a whole, reports: For expanded intratumoral alpha and beta TCRs, counts tracked tumor mutation counts.

MiXCR was run by TCRdb on the 5' RACE reads, yielding one entry per CDR3 protein. The repertoire holds approximately 630 distinct CDR3 sequences, under 9.5% seen once, with under 45% in the top ten. The time point: sample taken at primary tumor resection. The specimen was lung tumor tissue, collected at surgery. These receptors came from a male donor with early-stage non-small cell lung cancer.

This clonotype is medium-sized in the sample. The chain joins TRBV5-4 to TRBJ1-2, with a tentative D call TRBD1 (6 bases). V was pared by 4 bases and J by 3 bases, with 19 bases between. This CDR3 has 16 residues. Germline V gene sequence: CDR1 SGHNT, CDR2 YYREEE (reference sequence). The CDR3 DNA is TGTGCCAGCAGCCTACGGGGGGCTTCGAGGGACTATGGCTACACCTTC. It yields the protein CASSLRGASRDYGYTF.

By sample fraction, this clonotype is large. This chain links TRBV20-1 with TRBJ2-7; D is undetermined. The CDR3 runs 12 residues. Between the trimmed V and J ends, which lost 3 bases and 1 base, there was a span of 7 bases. Germline values: CDR1 DFQATT, CDR2 SNEGSKA (reference sequence). CDR3 sequence (DNA): TGCAGTGCTAGTCGAGGTTCCTACGAGCAGTACTTC. Translating gives CSASRGSYEQYF.

This clonotype was detected many times. The chain is built from TRBV7-9 and TRBJ2-4; tentatively, D is TRBD1 (5 bases). From germline, CDR1 is SEHNR and CDR2 FQNEAQ (reference sequence). The CDR3 spans 14 residues. V was shortened by 2 bases and J by 8 bases, with 13 bases between the two germline ends. This chain's CDR3 is CASSLTGPKDIQYF. The CDR3, as DNA: TGTGCCAGCAGCTTAACAGGACCGAAGGACATTCAGTACTTC. Drawing the rest from reference TRBV7-9 and TRBJ2-4, the complete variable domain is DTGVSQNPRHKITKRGQNVTFRCDPISEHNRLYWYRQTLGQGPEFLTYFQNEAQLEKSRLLSDRFSAERPKGSFSTLEIQRTEQGDSAMYLCASSLTGPKDIQYFGAGTRLSVL.

This chain uses TRBV29-1 with TRBJ2-7; 9 nucleotides match TRBD1. Germline V gene data show CDR1 as SQVTM and CDR2 as ANQGSEA. The length of the CDR3 is 13 residues. The ends lost 6 bases at V and 2 bases at J; junction bases unmatched: 5. The CDR3 DNA reads TGCAGCGTCCCGGGACAGGGTACCTACGAGCAGTACTTC. Encoded protein: CSVPGQGTYEQYF.

This clonotype is large. J is TRBJ2-3 and V is TRBV7-9; D remains ambiguous. Germline lookup yields CDR1 SEHNR and CDR2 FQNEAQ (reference sequence). V was pared by 8 bases and J by 0 bases, with 9 bases between. This CDR3 spans 13 amino acids. CDR3 DNA sequence: TGTGCCAGCGGCCCCGGCAGCACAGATACGCAGTATTTT. Translating gives CASGPGSTDTQYF.

By its share, this clonotype is medium-sized. The rearrangement links TRBV24-1 to TRBJ2-1; D remains ambiguous. CDR3 length: 11 amino acids. The germline V gene encodes CDR1 KGHDR and CDR2 SFDVKD. The germline V and J ends were trimmed by 4 bases and 10 bases, with 7 bases remaining between them. The CDR3 reads CATSDGEEQFF. In DNA form, the CDR3 reads TGTGCCACCAGTGACGGAGAAGAGCAGTTCTTC.

This clonotype is medium-sized (0.01 to 0.1%) by share. The chain has TRBV5-1 and TRBJ2-3, with 8 bases that match TRBD2. Germline loops: CDR1 SGHRS, CDR2 YFSETQ. With V trimmed by 3 bases and J by 6 bases, 6 bases remained unmatched. The CDR3 totals 14 residues. Here the CDR3 DNA reads TGCGCCAGCAGCTCCAGCGGGGGCGAGGATACGCAGTATTTT. Encoded protein: CASSSSGGEDTQYF.

This clonotype is judged medium-sized. The V gene is TRBV12-3 or TRBV12-4, the J gene TRBJ2-4; 8 nucleotides line up with TRBD2. The CDR3 totals 15 residues. Trimming at V came to 6 bases and at J to 0 bases, leaving 4 bases not matched to a gene. The CDR3 here is CASSRLAGAKNIQYF. The CDR3 nucleotides read TGTGCCAGCAGCCGCCTAGCGGGAGCCAAAAACATTCAGTACTTC.

This clonotype is hyperexpanded (1% or more) within its sample. The chain uses TRBV20-1 and TRBJ2-5; D possibly corresponds to TRBD2 (6 bases). Germline V gene data show CDR1 as DFQATT and CDR2 as SNEGSKA (reference sequence). Trimming took 6 bases from V and 2 from J, leaving 16 bases between them. There are 14 residues in the CDR3. The CDR3: CSAVPGLQQETQYF. The CDR3 bases are TGCAGTGCAGTGCCGGGACTTCAACAAGAGACCCAGTACTTC.